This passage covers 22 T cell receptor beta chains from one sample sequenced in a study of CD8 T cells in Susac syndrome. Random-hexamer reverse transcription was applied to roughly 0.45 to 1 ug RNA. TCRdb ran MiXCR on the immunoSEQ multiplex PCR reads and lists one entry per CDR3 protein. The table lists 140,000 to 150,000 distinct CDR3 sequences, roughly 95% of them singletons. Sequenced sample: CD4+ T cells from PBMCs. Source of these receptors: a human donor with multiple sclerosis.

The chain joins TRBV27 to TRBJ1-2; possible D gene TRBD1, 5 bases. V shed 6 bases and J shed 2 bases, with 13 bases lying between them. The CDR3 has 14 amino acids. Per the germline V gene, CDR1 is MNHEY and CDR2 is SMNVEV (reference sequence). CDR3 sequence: CASRPTSGNYGYTF. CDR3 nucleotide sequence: TGTGCCAGCAGACCAACTTCAGGGAACTATGGCTACACCTTC.

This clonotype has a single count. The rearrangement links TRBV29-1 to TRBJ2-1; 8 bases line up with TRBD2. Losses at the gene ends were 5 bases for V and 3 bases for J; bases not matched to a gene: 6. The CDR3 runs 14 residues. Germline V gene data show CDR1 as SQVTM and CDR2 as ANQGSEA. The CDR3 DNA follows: TGCAGCGTTTCCGGGACTAGGATCTACAATGAGCAGTTCTTC. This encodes CSVSGTRIYNEQFF.

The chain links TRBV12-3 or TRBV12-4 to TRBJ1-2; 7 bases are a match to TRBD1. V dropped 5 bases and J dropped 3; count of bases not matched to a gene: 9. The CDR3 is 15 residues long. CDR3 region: CASSPLGGGDYGYTF. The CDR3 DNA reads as TGTGCCAGCAGTCCGCTGGGAGGGGGCGACTATGGCTACACCTTC.

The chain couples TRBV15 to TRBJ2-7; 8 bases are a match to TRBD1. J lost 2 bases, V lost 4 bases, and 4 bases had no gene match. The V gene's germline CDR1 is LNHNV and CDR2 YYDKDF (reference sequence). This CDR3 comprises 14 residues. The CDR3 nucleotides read TGTGCCACCAGCATTCGGACAGGGACCTACGAGCAGTACTTC. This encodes CATSIRTGTYEQYF.

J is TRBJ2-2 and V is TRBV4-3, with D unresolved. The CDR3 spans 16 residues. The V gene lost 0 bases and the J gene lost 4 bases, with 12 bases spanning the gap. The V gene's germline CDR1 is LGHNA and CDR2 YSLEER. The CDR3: CASSQDQSRGTGELFF. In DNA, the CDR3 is TGCGCCAGCAGCCAAGATCAAAGTCGTGGCACCGGGGAGCTGTTTTTT.

This CDR3 reads CASSLETYTEAFF. CDR3 coding DNA: TGCGCCAGCAGCTTGGAGACTTACACTGAAGCTTTCTTT. The J gene is TRBJ1-1, the V gene TRBV5-1; D is uncertain. With 0 bases removed from V and 3 bases from J, the gap between germline ends came to 6 bases. The CDR3 length is 13 residues. Germline CDR1 reads SGHRS; CDR2 reads YFSETQ.

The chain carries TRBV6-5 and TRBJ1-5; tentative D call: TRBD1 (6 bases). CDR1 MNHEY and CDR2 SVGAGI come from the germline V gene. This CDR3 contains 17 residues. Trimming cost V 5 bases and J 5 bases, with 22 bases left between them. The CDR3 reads CASSTFSGTTFHQPQHF. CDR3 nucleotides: TGTGCCAGCAGTACTTTTTCCGGGACAACCTTTCATCAGCCCCAGCATTTT.

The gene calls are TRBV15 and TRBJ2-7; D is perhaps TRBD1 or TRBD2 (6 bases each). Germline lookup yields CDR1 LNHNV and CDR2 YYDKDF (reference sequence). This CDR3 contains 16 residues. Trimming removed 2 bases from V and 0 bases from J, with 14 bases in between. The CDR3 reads CATSRSRGQGSYEQYF. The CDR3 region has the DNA TGTGCCACCAGCAGATCCCGGGGGCAGGGCTCCTACGAGCAGTACTTC.

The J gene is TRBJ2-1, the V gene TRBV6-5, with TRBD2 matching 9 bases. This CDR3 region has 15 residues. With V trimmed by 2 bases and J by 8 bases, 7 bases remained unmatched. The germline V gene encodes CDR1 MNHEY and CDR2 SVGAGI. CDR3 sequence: CASSYEAGGGDEQFF. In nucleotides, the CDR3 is TGTGCCAGCAGTTACGAAGCGGGGGGCGGGGATGAGCAGTTCTTC.

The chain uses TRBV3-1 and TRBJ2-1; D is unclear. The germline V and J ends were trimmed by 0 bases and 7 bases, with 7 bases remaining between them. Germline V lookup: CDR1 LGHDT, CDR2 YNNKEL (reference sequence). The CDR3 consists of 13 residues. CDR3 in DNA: TGTGCCAGCAGCCAAGATCTAAGGAATGAGCAGTTCTTC. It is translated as CASSQDLRNEQFF.

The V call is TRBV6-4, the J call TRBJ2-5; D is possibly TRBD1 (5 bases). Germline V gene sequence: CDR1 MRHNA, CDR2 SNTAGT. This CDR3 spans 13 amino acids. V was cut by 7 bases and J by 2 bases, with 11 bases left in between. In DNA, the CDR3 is TGTGCCAGCATACAGGCAGAGCAAGAGACCCAGTACTTC. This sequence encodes CASIQAEQETQYF.

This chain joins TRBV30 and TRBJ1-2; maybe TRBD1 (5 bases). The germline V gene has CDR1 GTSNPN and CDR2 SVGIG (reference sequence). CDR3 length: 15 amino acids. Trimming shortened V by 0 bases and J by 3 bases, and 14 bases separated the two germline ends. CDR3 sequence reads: CAWSVSGIPHYGYTF. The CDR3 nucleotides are TGTGCCTGGAGTGTATCAGGGATCCCTCACTATGGCTACACCTTC.

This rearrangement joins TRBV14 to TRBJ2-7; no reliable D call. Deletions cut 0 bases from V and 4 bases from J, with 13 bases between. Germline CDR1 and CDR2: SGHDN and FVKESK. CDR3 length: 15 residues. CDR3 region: CASSQERWGRYEQYF. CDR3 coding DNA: TGTGCCAGCAGCCAAGAAAGATGGGGTAGATACGAGCAGTACTTC.

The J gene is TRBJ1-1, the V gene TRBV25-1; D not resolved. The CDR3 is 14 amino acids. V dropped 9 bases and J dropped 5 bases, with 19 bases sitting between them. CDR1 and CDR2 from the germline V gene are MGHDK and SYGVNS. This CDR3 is CARSNPGSRTEAFF. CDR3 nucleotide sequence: TGTGCCAGAAGTAACCCGGGGTCGAGGACTGAAGCTTTCTTT.

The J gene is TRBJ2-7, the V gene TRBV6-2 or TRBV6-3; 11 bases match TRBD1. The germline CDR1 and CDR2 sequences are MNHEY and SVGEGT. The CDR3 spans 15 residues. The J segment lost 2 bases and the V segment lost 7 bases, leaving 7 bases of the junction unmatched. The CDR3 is CASISPGQGAYEQYF. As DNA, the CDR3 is TGTGCCAGCATCTCACCGGGACAGGGGGCCTACGAGCAGTACTTC.

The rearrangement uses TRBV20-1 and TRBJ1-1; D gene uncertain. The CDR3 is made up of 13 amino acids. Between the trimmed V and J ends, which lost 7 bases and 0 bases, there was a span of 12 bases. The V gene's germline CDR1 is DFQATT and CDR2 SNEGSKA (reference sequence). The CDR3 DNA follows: TGCAGTGTCTCCAGGATTGTGAACACTGAAGCTTTCTTT. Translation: CSVSRIVNTEAFF.

DNA for the CDR3: TGCGCCAGCAGCCAAGCGACAGGGGACCCCGGGGAGCTGTTTTTT. It yields the protein CASSQATGDPGELFF. The rearrangement joins TRBV4-3 to TRBJ2-2; 8 nucleotides agree with TRBD1. J lost 6 bases, V lost 1 base, and 4 bases had no gene match. The CDR3 consists of 15 residues. Germline CDR1 reads LGHNA; CDR2 reads YSLEER.

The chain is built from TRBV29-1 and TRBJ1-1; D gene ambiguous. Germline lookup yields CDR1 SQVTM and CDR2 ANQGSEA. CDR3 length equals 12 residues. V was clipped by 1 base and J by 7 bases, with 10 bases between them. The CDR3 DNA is TGCAGCGTTGAAGCTTCTATCAGTGAAGCTTTCTTT. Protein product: CSVEASISEAFF.

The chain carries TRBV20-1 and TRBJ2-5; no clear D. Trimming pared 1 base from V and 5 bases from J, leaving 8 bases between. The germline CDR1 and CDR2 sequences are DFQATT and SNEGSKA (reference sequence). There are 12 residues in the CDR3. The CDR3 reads CSARGVEETQYF. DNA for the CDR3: TGCAGTGCTAGAGGGGTTGAGGAGACCCAGTACTTC.

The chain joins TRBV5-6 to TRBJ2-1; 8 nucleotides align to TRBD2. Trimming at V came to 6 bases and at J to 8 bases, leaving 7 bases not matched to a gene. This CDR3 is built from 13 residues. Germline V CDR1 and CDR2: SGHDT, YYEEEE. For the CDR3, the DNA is TGTGCCAGCAACCGGGGAGCGGGGGATGAGCAGTTCTTC. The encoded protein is CASNRGAGDEQFF.

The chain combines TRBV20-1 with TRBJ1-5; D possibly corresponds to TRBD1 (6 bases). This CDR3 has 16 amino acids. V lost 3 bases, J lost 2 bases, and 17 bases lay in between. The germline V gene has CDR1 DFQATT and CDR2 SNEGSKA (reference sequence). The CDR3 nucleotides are TGCAGTGCTAGCCTCGGCCAGGGGAGTGGCAATCAGCCCCAGCATTTT. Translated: CSASLGQGSGNQPQHF.

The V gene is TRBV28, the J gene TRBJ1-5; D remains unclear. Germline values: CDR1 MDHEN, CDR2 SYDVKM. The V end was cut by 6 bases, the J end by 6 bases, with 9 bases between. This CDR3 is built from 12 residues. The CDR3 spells CASRSYGQPQHF. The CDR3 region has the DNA TGTGCCAGCAGGTCCTATGGTCAGCCCCAGCATTTT.